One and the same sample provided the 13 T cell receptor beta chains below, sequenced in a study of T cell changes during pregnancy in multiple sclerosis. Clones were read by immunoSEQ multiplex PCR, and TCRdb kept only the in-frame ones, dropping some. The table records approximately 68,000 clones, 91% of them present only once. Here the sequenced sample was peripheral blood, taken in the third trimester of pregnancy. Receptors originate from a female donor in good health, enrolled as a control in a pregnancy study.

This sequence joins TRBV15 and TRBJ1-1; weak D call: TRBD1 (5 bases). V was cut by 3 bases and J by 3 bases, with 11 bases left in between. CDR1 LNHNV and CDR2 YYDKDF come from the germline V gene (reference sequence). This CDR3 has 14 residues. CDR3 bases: TGTGCCACCAGCAGGCTGGGGGGGGACACTGAAGCTTTCTTT. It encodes CATSRLGGDTEAFF.

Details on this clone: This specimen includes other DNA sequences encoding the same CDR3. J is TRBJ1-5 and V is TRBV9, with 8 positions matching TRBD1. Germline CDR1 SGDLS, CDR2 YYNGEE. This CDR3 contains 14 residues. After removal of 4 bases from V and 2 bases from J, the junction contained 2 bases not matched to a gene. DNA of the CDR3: TGTGCCAGCAGCCCGACAGGGGGCAATCAGCCCCAGCATTTT. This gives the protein CASSPTGGNQPQHF. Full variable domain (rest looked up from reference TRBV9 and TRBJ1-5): DSGVTQTPKHLITATGQRVTLRCSPRSGDLSVYWYQQSLDQGLQFLIQYYNGEERAKGNILERFSAQQFPDLHSELNLSSLELGDSALYFCASSPTGGNQPQHFGDGTRLSIL.

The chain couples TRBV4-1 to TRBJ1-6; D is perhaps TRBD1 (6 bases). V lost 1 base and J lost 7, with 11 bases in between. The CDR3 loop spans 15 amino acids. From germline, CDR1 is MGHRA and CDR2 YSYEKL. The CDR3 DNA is TGCGCCAGCAGCCAAGGGACAGCGAGGAATTCACCCCTCCACTTT. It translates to CASSQGTARNSPLHF.

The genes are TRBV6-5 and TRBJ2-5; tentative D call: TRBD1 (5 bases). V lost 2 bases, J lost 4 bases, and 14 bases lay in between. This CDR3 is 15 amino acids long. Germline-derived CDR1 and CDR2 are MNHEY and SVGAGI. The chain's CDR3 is CASSYTQGGAETQYF. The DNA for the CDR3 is TGTGCCAGCAGTTACACCCAGGGTGGGGCAGAGACCCAGTACTTC.

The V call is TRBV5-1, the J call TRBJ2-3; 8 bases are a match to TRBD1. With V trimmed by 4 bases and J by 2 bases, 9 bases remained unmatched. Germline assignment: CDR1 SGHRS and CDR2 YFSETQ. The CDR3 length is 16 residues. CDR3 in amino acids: CASSPDRGPTTDTQYF. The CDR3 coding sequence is TGCGCCAGCAGCCCCGACAGGGGACCAACCACAGATACGCAGTATTTT. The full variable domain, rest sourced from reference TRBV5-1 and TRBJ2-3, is KAGVTQTPRYLIKTRGQQVTLSCSPISGHRSVSWYQQTPGQGLQFLFEYFSETQRNKGNFPGRFSGRQFSNSRSEMNVSTLELGDSALYLCASSPDRGPTTDTQYFGPGTRLTVL.

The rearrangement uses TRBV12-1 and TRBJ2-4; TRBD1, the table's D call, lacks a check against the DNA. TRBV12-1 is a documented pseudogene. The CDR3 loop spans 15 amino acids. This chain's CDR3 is CASSVRFLAKNIQYF. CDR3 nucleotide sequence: TGTGCCAGCAGCGTCAGGTTTCTAGCCAAAAACATTCAGTACTTC.

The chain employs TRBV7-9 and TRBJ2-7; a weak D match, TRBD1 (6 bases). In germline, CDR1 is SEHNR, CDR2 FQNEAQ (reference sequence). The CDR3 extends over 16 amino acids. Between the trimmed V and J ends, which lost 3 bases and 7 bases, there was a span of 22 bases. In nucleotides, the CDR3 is TGTGCCAGCAGCTTGAGCCCCAGGGGACGCGGTAATGAGCAGTACTTC. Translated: CASSLSPRGRGNEQYF.

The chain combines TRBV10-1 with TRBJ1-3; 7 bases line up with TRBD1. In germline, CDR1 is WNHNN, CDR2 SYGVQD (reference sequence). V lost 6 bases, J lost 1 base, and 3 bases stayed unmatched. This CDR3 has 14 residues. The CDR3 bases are TGCGCCAGCAGCAGACAGGGTTCTGGAAACACCATATATTTT. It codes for CASSRQGSGNTIYF.

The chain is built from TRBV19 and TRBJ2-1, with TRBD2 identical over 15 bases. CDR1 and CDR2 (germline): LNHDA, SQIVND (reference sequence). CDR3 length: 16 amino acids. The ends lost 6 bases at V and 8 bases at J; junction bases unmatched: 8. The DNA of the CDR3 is TGTGCCAGTAGGCCGACCGGGACTAGCGGGAGGTATGAGCAGTTCTTC. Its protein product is CASRPTGTSGRYEQFF.

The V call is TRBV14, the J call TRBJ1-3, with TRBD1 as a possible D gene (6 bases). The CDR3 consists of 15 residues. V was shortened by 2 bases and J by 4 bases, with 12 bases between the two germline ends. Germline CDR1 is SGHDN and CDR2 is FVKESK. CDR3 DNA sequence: TGTGCCAGCAGCCAAATGGCAGGGGCAGGAAACACCATATATTTT. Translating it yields CASSQMAGAGNTIYF.

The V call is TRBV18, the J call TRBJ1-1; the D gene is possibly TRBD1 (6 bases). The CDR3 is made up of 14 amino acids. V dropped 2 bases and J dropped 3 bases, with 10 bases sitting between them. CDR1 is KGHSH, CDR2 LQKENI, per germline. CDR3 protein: CASSPGGADTEAFF. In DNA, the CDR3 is TGTGCCAGCTCACCAGGGGGGGCCGACACTGAAGCTTTCTTT.

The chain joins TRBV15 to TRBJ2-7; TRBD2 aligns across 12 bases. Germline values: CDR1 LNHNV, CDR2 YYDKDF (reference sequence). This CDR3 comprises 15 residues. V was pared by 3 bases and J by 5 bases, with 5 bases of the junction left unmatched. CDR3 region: CATSRRLAGADEQYF. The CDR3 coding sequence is TGTGCCACCAGCAGGAGACTAGCGGGAGCGGACGAGCAGTACTTC.

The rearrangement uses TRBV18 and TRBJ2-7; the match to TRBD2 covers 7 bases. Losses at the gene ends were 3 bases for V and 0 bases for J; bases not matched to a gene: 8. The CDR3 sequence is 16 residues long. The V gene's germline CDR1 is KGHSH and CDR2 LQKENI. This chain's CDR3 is CASSPLSRGDSYEQYF. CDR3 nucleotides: TGTGCCAGCTCACCTCTCAGTCGGGGGGACTCCTACGAGCAGTACTTC.